Presented here are 23 T cell receptor beta chains from one specimen sequenced in a study of technical replicates of blood from several donors. Clones were sequenced by immunoSEQ multiplex PCR, and TCRdb holds only the in-frame ones, with some missing. The sample records over 70,000 clones, roughly 92% being singletons. The sample consisted of T cells isolated from PBMCs. These receptors were taken from a human donor in good health.

The CDR3 here is CASSQTGTGAYEQYF. In DNA form, the CDR3 reads TGTGCCAGCTCCCAAACCGGGACAGGAGCCTACGAGCAGTACTTC. The chain links TRBV18 to TRBJ2-7, with TRBD1 identical over 8 bases. Per the germline V gene, CDR1 is KGHSH and CDR2 is LQKENI. This CDR3 has 15 amino acids. The V segment lost 6 bases and the J segment 2 bases; nucleotides outside the gene matches: 9.

The chain carries TRBV19 and TRBJ1-5; tentatively, D is TRBD1 (5 bases). Trimming took off 3 bases at V and 3 bases at J, with 9 bases between the two ends. The CDR3 loop spans 14 amino acids. The germline V gene encodes CDR1 LNHDA and CDR2 SQIVND (reference sequence). The CDR3 nucleotides are TGTGCCAGTAGTATGGGGGGTTACAATCAGCCCCAGCATTTT. Translated: CASSMGGYNQPQHF.

This chain connects TRBV6-1 to TRBJ1-1, with a weak D call TRBD1 (6 bases). The CDR3 totals 11 residues. CDR1 MNHNS and CDR2 SASEGT come from the germline V gene. V was cut by 10 bases and J by 4 bases, with 10 bases left in between. The CDR3 coding sequence is TGTGCCACTTACAGGGCCACTGAAGCTTTCTTT. Translation: CATYRATEAFF.

This rearrangement joins TRBV9 to TRBJ2-1; D is ambiguous. V lost 4 bases, J lost 0 bases, and 5 bases lay in between. Germline CDR1 SGDLS, CDR2 YYNGEE. This CDR3 is 13 amino acids long. The CDR3 reads CASSPSSYNEQFF. The DNA for the CDR3 is TGTGCCAGCAGCCCGTCCTCCTACAATGAGCAGTTCTTC. Looking up the rest from reference TRBV9 and TRBJ2-1 gives the full variable domain: DSGVTQTPKHLITATGQRVTLRCSPRSGDLSVYWYQQSLDQGLQFLIQYYNGEERAKGNILERFSAQQFPDLHSELNLSSLELGDSALYFCASSPSSYNEQFFGPGTRLTVL.

The V gene is TRBV4-1, the J gene TRBJ2-1; D is possibly TRBD2 (6 bases). There are 17 residues in the CDR3. V lost 1 base and J lost 6, with 19 bases in between. CDR1 is MGHRA and CDR2 is YSYEKL in the germline V gene. CDR3 sequence (DNA): TGCGCCAGCAGCCAAGGTCTATTCGGGCTAGCGCTCAATGAGCAGTTCTTC. Protein sequence: CASSQGLFGLALNEQFF.

In this sample, this clone turned up once. V gene TRBV5-1 combines with J gene TRBJ2-1; possibly TRBD2 for D (5 bases). V lost 6 bases and J lost 2, with 12 bases in between. CDR1 is SGHRS and CDR2 is YFSETQ in the germline V gene. The CDR3 covers 14 residues. Written as DNA, the CDR3 is TGCGCCAGCACACCGGACGGGGCCTACAATGAGCAGTTCTTC. Protein: CASTPDGAYNEQFF.

This clone came up once. This chain links TRBV5-4 with TRBJ2-7; D not certain. The CDR3 length is 13 residues. Trimming took off 5 bases at V and 3 bases at J, with 12 bases between the two ends. Germline V gene data show CDR1 as SGHNT and CDR2 as YYREEE (reference sequence). The chain's CDR3 is CASSLAYDYEQYF. The CDR3 DNA follows: TGTGCCAGCAGTTTAGCCTATGACTACGAGCAGTACTTC.

The chain combines TRBV7-9 with TRBJ1-4; TRBD1 matches 8 bases. J gave up 5 bases and V 6 bases, and 11 bases lay outside the gene matches. Germline assignment: CDR1 SEHNR and CDR2 FQNEAQ (reference sequence). This CDR3 has 16 residues. CDR3 nucleotides: TGTGCCAGCAGGGCCGACCGGACAGGGCTCAATGAAAAACTGTTTTTT. Translated: CASRADRTGLNEKLFF.

The chain employs TRBV7-8 and TRBJ2-7; weak D call: TRBD2 (7 bases). V was cut by 5 bases and J by 2 bases, with 19 bases left in between. Germline loops: CDR1 SGHVS, CDR2 FQNEAQ. The CDR3 loop spans 16 amino acids. CDR3: CASSLGGGRGTYEQYF. DNA for the CDR3: TGTGCCAGCAGCCTCGGGGGCGGGAGAGGAACCTACGAGCAGTACTTC.

The rearrangement links TRBV7-6 to TRBJ2-1; possibly TRBD1 for D (6 bases). Germline V gene data show CDR1 as SGHVS and CDR2 as FNYEAQ. The ends were cut back, 1 base at V and 15 bases at J, with 19 bases in the middle. The CDR3 is 14 amino acids. The DNA of the CDR3 is TGTGCCAGCAGCTTAGACCTACAAGGGGGATTCAGGTTCTTC. This encodes CASSLDLQGGFRFF. Together with reference TRBV7-6 and TRBJ2-1, the CDR3 gives the full variable domain: GAGVSQSPRYKVTKRGQDVALRCDPISGHVSLYWYRQALGQGPEFLTYFNYEAQQDKSGLPNDRFSAERPEGSISTLTIQRTEQRDSAMYRCASSLDLQGGFRFFGPGTRLTVL.

V and J are TRBV5-4 and TRBJ2-7; D remains unclear. CDR3 length: 14 residues. Germline V gene data show CDR1 as SGHNT and CDR2 as YYREEE (reference sequence). Trimming cost V 0 bases and J 0 bases, with 7 bases left between them. Written as DNA, the CDR3 is TGTGCCAGCAGCTTGGGAGGATCCTCCTACGAGCAGTACTTC. Translation gives CASSLGGSSYEQYF.

The chain is built from TRBV7-9 and TRBJ2-3; the match to TRBD2 covers 10 bases. This CDR3 is built from 15 residues. The germline CDR1 and CDR2 sequences are SEHNR and FQNEAQ (reference sequence). V lost 3 bases and J lost 4; bases outside the gene matches: 4. CDR3 in amino acids: CASSFRTSGSDTQYF. CDR3 sequence (DNA): TGTGCCAGCAGCTTTAGGACTAGCGGTTCAGATACGCAGTATTTT.

This sequence joins TRBV6-5 and TRBJ2-1; 7 positions agree with TRBD1. CDR1 MNHEY and CDR2 SVGAGI come from the germline V gene. This CDR3 contains 15 residues. J lost 8 bases, V lost 4 bases, and 11 bases had no gene match. The CDR3 spells CASSSDFQGGDEQFF. The CDR3 DNA reads as TGTGCCAGCAGTTCCGACTTTCAAGGGGGCGATGAGCAGTTCTTC.

This chain links TRBV4-1 with TRBJ2-1, with D uncertain. CDR3 length equals 13 residues. Trimming cost V 1 base and J 4 bases, with 5 bases left between them. Germline V CDR1 and CDR2: MGHRA, YSYEKL. The CDR3 sequence: CASSQVYYNEQFF. The CDR3 nucleotides are TGCGCCAGCAGCCAAGTTTATTACAATGAGCAGTTCTTC.

This chain connects TRBV27 to TRBJ1-2; no reliable D call. The CDR3 extends over 17 amino acids. Trimming pared 2 bases from V and 4 bases from J, leaving 20 bases between. Germline CDR1 reads MNHEY; CDR2 reads SMNVEV (reference sequence). The CDR3 coding sequence is TGTGCCAGCAGTTTAAGGTGGACGGGAAGGCCAGTCTATGGCTACACCTTC. It yields the protein CASSLRWTGRPVYGYTF.

This rearrangement joins TRBV27 to TRBJ1-1; 10 positions match TRBD1. Germline V gives CDR1 MNHEY, CDR2 SMNVEV (reference sequence). V was pared by 6 bases and J by 9 bases, with 7 bases of the junction left unmatched. The CDR3 runs to 13 residues. CDR3 DNA: TGTGCCAGCAGGCGTGGACAGGGGGGTAAAGCTTTCTTT. This gives the protein CASRRGQGGKAFF.

The V gene is TRBV5-4, the J gene TRBJ1-2; 7 bases agree with TRBD1. V lost 4 bases to trimming and J lost 6 bases; unmatched junction nucleotides: 3. CDR3 length: 12 amino acids. Germline-derived CDR1 and CDR2 are SGHNT and YYREEE (reference sequence). The CDR3 protein is CASSDRVDGYTF. In DNA, the CDR3 is TGTGCCAGCAGCGACAGGGTCGATGGCTACACCTTC.

The chain is built from TRBV6-1 and TRBJ2-7; 7 bases match TRBD1. The V gene end was trimmed by 4 bases and the J gene end by 5 bases; junction bases not matched to a gene: 14. CDR1 is MNHNS and CDR2 is SASEGT in the germline V gene. The CDR3 runs to 16 residues. CDR3 nucleotides: TGTGCCAGCAGTGGCGGAAGGGGGCGAGAACAAAACGAGCAGTACTTC. Amino acids: CASSGGRGREQNEQYF.

CDR3 coding DNA: TGCGCCAGCAGCCTTGACAGGACAAACTACGAGCAGTACTTC. As protein: CASSLDRTNYEQYF. This chain joins TRBV4-1 and TRBJ2-7, with D tentatively TRBD1 (6 bases). Trimming removed 4 bases at V and 3 bases at J, with 13 bases between. The length of the CDR3 is 14 residues. The V gene's germline CDR1 is MGHRA and CDR2 YSYEKL.

The chain links TRBV5-8 to TRBJ1-1; maybe TRBD1 (5 bases). Germline CDR1 and CDR2: SGHTS and YDEGEE. The CDR3 contains 15 residues. V was shortened by 0 bases and J by 0 bases, with 9 bases between the two germline ends. The CDR3 loop reads CASSLGAGLNTEAFF. The CDR3 DNA is TGTGCCAGCAGCTTGGGGGCAGGGCTGAACACTGAAGCTTTCTTT.

The rearrangement uses TRBV30 and TRBJ2-5; D might be TRBD1 (6 bases). Germline V CDR1 and CDR2: GTSNPN, SVGIG (reference sequence). Trimming removed 7 bases at V and 2 bases at J, with 17 bases between. There are 14 residues in the CDR3. CDR3 sequence reads: CAFTKTGPQETQYF. As DNA, the CDR3 is TGTGCCTTCACTAAGACAGGACCTCAAGAGACCCAGTACTTC.

V is TRBV27 and J is TRBJ2-1; TRBD2 aligns across 8 bases. Trimming removed 5 bases from V and 7 bases from J; junction bases left unmatched: 10. Per the germline V gene, CDR1 is MNHEY and CDR2 is SMNVEV (reference sequence). The CDR3 spans 15 residues. As DNA, the CDR3 is TGTGCCAGCAGTGCCCTAGCGGGTATTTGGAATGAGCAGTTCTTC. Protein: CASSALAGIWNEQFF.

This chain joins TRBV5-1 and TRBJ2-5; TRBD2 agrees at 9 bases. Trimming took 0 bases from V and 5 from J; bases not matched to a gene: 5. This CDR3 region has 15 residues. In germline, CDR1 is SGHRS, CDR2 YFSETQ. CDR3 sequence: CASSLVAGESETQYF. CDR3 nucleotides: TGCGCCAGCAGCTTGGTAGCGGGAGAAAGTGAGACCCAGTACTTC.